The sequence of this T cell receptor beta chain was determined in a study of long-term antiretroviral therapy in people with HIV. Germline lookup yields CDR1 GTSNPN and CDR2 SVGIG (reference sequence). The J segment lost 2 bases and the V segment lost 5 bases, leaving 7 bases of the junction unmatched. The CDR3 loop spans 14 amino acids. General study points: Controls exceeded HIV repertoires in CDR3 length range. Within the repertoire, clones expanded before ART were dominant at all time points.

It was version v3.0 of the immunoSEQ assay that was run at survey level. Generated by immunoSEQ multiplex PCR, the TCRdb table keeps only in-frame clones and is missing some. The sample has roughly 15,000 clones, around 90% seen once. To note about this clone: What it binds is not known.

This receptor was identified in a woman in her twenties or thirties with HIV. V is TRBV30 and J is TRBJ1-2; the match to TRBD1 covers 8 bases. This material consisted of unsorted PBMCs, taken more than 2.2 years before starting antiretroviral therapy. The CDR3 DNA reads TGTGCCTGGGGGGACAGGTTTAGCAACTATGGCTACACCTTC. The encoded protein is CAWGDRFSNYGYTF.